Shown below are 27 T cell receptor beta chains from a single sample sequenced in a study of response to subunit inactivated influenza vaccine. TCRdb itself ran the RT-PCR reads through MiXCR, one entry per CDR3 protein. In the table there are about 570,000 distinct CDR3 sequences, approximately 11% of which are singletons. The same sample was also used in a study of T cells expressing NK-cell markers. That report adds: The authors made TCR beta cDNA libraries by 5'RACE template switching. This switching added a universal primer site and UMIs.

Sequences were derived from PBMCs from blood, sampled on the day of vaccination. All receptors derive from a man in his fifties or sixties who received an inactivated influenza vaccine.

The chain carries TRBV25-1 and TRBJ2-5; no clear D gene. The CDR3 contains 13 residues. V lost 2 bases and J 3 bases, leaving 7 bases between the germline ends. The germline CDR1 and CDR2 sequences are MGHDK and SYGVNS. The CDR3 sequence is CASSELGEETQYF. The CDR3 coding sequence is TGTGCCAGCAGTGAACTAGGAGAAGAGACCCAGTACTTC.

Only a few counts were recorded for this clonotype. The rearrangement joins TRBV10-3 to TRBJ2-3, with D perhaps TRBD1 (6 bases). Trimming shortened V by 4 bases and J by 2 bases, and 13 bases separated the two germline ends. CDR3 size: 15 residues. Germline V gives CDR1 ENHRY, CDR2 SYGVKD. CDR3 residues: CAISGQGSNTDTQYF. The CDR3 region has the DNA TGTGCCATCAGTGGGCAGGGGTCAAACACAGATACGCAGTATTTT.

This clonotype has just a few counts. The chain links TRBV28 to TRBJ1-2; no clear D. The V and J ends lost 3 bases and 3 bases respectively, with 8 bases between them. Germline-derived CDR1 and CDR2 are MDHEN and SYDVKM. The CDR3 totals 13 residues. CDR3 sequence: CASSFARYYGYTF. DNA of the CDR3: TGTGCCAGCAGTTTCGCCAGGTACTATGGCTACACCTTC.

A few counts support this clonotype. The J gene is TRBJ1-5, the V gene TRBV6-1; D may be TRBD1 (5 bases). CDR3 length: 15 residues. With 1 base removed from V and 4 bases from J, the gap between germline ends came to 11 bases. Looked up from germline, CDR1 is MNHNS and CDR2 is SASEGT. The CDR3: CASSEGGGRNQPQHF. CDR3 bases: TGTGCCAGCAGTGAAGGTGGGGGTCGGAATCAGCCCCAGCATTTT.

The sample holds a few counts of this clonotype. CDR3 protein: CSVEGGGEQYF. The DNA of the CDR3 is TGCAGCGTTGAAGGGGGCGGCGAGCAGTACTTC. J is TRBJ2-7 and V is TRBV29-1; tentatively, D is TRBD1 (5 bases). CDR3 size: 11 residues. Germline CDR1 is SQVTM and CDR2 is ANQGSEA. V lost 1 base and J 6 bases, leaving 7 bases between the germline ends.

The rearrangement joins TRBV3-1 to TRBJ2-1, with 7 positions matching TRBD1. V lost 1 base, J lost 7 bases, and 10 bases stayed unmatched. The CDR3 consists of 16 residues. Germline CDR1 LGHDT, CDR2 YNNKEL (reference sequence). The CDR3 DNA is TGTGCCAGCAGCCAAGCTGCCAGGGGCAGGGGGAATGAGCAGTTCTTC. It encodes CASSQAARGRGNEQFF.

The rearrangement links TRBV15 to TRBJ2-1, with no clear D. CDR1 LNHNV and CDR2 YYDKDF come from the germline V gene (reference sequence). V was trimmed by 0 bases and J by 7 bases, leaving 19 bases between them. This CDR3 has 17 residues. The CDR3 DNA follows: TGTGCCACCAGCAGAGATGGCGGCTTTCGCCGGGCGAATGAGCAGTTCTTC. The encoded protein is CATSRDGGFRRANEQFF.

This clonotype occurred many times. CDR3 sequence: CASHRSGETQYF. In nucleotides, the CDR3 is TGTGCCAGCCACCGAAGTGGAGAGACCCAGTACTTC. The chain has TRBV18 and TRBJ2-5; no reliable D call. V dropped 8 bases and J dropped 4 bases, with 11 bases sitting between them. The CDR3 sequence is 12 residues long. In germline, CDR1 is KGHSH, CDR2 LQKENI.

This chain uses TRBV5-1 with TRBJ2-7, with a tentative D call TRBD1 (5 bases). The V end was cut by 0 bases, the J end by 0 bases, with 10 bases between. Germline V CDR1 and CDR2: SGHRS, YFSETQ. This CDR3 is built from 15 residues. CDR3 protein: CASSLDRQSSYEQYF. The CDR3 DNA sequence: TGCGCCAGCAGCTTGGATAGACAGTCCTCCTACGAGCAGTACTTC.

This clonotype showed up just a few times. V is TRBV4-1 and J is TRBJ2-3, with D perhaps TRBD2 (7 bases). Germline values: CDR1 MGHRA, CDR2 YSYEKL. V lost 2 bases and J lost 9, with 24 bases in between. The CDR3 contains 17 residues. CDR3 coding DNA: TGCGCCAGCAGCCAAACCGGGACTACCAGGGGCCGGAGGACGCAGTATTTT. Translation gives CASSQTGTTRGRRTQYF.

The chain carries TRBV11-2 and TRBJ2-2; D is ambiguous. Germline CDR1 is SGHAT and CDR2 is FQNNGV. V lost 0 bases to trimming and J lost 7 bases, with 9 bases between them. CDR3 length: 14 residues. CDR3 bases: TGTGCCAGCAGCTTAGATGTGGGGATCGGGGAGCTGTTTTTT. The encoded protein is CASSLDVGIGELFF.

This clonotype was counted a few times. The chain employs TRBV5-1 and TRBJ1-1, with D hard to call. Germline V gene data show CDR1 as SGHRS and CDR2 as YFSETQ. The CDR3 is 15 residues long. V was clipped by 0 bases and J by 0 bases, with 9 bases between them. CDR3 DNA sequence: TGCGCCAGCAGCTTGGCCAATGCGGTGAACACTGAAGCTTTCTTT. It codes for CASSLANAVNTEAFF.

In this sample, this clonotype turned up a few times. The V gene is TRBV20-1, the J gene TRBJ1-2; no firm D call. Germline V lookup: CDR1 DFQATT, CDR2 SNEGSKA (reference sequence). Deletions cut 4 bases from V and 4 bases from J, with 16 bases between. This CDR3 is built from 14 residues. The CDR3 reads CSAMDPFSGYGYTF. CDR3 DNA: TGCAGTGCTATGGACCCGTTCTCGGGCTATGGCTACACCTTC.

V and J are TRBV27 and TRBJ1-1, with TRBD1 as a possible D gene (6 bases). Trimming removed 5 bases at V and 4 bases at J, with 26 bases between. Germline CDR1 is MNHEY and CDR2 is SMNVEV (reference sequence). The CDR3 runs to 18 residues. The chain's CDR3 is CASSPTVTVRGLFTEAFF. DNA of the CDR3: TGTGCCAGCAGTCCCACAGTGACAGTCCGGGGGCTTTTCACTGAAGCTTTCTTT.

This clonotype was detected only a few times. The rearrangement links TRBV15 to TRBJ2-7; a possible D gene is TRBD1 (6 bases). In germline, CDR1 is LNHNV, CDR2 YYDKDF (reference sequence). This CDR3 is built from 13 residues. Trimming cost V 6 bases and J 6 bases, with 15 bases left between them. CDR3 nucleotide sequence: TGTGCCACCAGTCGGGGTACAGGGCTCGAGCAGTACTTC. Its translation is CATSRGTGLEQYF.

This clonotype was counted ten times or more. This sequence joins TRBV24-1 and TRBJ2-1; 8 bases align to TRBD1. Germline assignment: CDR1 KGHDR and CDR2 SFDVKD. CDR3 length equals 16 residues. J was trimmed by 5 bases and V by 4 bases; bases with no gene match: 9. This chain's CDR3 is CATSDFTGTGDNEQFF. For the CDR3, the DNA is TGTGCCACCAGTGACTTTACCGGGACAGGAGACAATGAGCAGTTCTTC.

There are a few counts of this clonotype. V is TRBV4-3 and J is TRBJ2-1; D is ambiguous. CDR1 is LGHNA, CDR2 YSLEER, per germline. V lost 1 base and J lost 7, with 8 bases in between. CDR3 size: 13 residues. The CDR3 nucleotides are TGCGCCAGCAGCCAAGTCCCCGAGAATGAGCAGTTCTTC. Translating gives CASSQVPENEQFF.

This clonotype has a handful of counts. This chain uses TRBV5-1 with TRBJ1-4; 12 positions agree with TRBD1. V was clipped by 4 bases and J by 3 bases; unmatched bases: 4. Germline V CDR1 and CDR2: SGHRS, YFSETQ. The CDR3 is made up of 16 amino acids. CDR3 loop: CASSPGTGGSNEKLFF. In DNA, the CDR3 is TGCGCCAGCAGCCCCGGGACAGGGGGCTCTAATGAAAAACTGTTTTTT.

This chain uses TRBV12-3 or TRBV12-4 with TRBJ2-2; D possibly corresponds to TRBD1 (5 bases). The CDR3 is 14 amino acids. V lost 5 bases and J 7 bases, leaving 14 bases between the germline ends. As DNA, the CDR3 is TGTGCCAGCAGTCAAAGGTCCAGGGTCGGGGAGCTGTTTTTT. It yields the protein CASSQRSRVGELFF.

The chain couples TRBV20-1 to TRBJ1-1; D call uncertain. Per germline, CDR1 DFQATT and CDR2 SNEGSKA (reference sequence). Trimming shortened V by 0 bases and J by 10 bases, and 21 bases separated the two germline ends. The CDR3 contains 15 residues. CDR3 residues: CSARDHMAVGEVAFF. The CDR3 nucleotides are TGCAGTGCTAGAGATCATATGGCAGTCGGAGAGGTAGCTTTCTTT.

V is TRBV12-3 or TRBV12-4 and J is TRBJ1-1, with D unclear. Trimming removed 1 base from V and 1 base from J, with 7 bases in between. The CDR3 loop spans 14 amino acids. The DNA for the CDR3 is TGTGCCAGCAGTTTAGTTGTCCAGAACACTGAAGCTTTCTTT. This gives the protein CASSLVVQNTEAFF.

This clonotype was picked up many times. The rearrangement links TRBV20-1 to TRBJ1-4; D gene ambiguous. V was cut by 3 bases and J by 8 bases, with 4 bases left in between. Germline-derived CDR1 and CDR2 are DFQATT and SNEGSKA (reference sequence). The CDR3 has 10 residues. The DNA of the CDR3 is TGCAGTGCTAGGTGCGAAAAACTGTTTTTT. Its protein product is CSARCEKLFF.

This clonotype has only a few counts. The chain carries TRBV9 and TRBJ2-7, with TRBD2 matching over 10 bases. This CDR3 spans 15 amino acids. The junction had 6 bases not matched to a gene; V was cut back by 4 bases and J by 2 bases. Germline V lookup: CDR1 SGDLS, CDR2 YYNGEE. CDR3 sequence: CASSPRLAGAYEQYF. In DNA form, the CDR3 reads TGTGCCAGCAGCCCTAGGCTAGCGGGAGCCTACGAGCAGTACTTC.

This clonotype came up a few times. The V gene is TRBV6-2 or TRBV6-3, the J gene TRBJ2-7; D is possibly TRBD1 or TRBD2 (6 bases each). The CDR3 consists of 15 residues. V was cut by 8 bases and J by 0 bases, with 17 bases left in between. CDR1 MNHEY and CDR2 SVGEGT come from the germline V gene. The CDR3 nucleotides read TGTGCCAGCCGCTTTGCACAGGGAGGCTCCTACGAGCAGTACTTC. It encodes CASRFAQGGSYEQYF.

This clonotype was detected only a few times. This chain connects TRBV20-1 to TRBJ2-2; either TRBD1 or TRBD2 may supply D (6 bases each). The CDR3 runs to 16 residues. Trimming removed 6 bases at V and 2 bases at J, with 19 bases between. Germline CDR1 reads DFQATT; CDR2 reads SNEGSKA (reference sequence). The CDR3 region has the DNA TGCAGTGCACGGGAGCTAGGAGGGGGAAACACCGGGGAGCTGTTTTTT. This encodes CSARELGGGNTGELFF.

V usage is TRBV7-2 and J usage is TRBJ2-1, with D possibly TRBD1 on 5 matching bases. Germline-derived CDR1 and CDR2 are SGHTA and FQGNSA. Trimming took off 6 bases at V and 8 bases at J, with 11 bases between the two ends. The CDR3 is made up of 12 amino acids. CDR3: CASRPAGYEQFF. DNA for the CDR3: TGTGCCAGCAGGCCCGCAGGGTATGAGCAGTTCTTC.

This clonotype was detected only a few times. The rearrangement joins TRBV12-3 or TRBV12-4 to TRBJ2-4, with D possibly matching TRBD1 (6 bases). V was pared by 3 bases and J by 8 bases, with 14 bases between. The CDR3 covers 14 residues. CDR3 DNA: TGTGCCAGCAGTTTCAGGGGAATACCGGACATTCAGTACTTC. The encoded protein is CASSFRGIPDIQYF.